This TCR beta chain was sequenced for a study of blood T cell repertoires in COVID-19. The repertoire was sequenced with immunoSEQ multiplex PCR; TCRdb's copy has only in-frame clones and lacks some. The sample lists tens of thousands of clones, over 70% occurring once. In this sample, this clone turned up a few times. Germline and junction disagree at one end, which may indicate a read error. Germline CDR1 is SGHTA and CDR2 is FQGNSA. The CDR3 has 13 residues. The receptor was isolated from a man aged 45-65 years with acute or convalescent COVID-19. This chain joins TRBV7-2 and TRBJ2-7; 9 bases are shared with TRBD2. Sequenced sample: peripheral blood. CDR3: CASSLAGPYEQYF. In DNA, the CDR3 is TGTGCCAGCAGCCTAGCGGGGCCCTACGAGCAGTACTTC.